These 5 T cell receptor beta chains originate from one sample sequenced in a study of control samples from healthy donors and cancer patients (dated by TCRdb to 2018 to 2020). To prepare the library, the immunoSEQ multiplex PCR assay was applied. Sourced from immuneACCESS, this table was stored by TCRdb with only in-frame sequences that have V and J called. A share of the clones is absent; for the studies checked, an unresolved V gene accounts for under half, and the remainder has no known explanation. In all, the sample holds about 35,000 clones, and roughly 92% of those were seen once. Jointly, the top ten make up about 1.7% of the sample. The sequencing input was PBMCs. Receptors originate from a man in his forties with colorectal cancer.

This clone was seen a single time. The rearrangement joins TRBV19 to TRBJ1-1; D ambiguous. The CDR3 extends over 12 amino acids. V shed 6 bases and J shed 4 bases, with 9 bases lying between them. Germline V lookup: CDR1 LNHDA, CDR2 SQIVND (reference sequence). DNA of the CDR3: TGTGCCAGTAGCAGCCTTGGCACTGAAGCTTTCTTT. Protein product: CASSSLGTEAFF.

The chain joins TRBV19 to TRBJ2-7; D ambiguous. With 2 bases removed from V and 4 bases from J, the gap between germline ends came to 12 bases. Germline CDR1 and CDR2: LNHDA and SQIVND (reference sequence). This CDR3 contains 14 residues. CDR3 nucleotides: TGTGCCAGTAGTATACGGTCGGTCGGGTACGAGCAGTACTTC. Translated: CASSIRSVGYEQYF. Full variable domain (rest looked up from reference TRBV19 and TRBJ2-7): DGGITQSPKYLFRKEGQNVTLSCEQNLNHDAMYWYRQDPGQGLRLIYYSQIVNDFQKGDIAEGYSVSREKKESFPLTVTSAQKNPTAFYLCASSIRSVGYEQYFGPGTRLTVT.

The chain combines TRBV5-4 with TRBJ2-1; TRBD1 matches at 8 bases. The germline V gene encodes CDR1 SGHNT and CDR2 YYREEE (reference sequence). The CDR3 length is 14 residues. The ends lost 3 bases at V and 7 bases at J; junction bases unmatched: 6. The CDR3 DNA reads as TGTGCCAGCAGCTCGCGGACAGGGATGAATGAGCAGTTCTTC. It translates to CASSSRTGMNEQFF.

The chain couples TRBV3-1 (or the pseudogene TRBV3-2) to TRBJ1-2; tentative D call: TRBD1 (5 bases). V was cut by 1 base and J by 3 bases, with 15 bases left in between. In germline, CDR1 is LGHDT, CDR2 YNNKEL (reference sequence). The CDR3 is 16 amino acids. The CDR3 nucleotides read TGTGCCAGCAGCCAAGCTGGGGCTCGGGCTGACTATGGCTACACCTTC. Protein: CASSQAGARADYGYTF.

CDR3 in DNA: TGTGCCAGCAGCCCGAAAACCCGGACAGGGGCTTGGAATTCACCCCTCCACTTT. Translated, it gives CASSPKTRTGAWNSPLHF. This rearrangement joins TRBV7-2 to TRBJ1-6; 9 bases are a match to TRBD1. The germline V gene has CDR1 SGHTA and CDR2 FQGNSA. V was pared by 5 bases and J by 7 bases, with 15 bases of the junction left unmatched. The CDR3 length is 18 residues.